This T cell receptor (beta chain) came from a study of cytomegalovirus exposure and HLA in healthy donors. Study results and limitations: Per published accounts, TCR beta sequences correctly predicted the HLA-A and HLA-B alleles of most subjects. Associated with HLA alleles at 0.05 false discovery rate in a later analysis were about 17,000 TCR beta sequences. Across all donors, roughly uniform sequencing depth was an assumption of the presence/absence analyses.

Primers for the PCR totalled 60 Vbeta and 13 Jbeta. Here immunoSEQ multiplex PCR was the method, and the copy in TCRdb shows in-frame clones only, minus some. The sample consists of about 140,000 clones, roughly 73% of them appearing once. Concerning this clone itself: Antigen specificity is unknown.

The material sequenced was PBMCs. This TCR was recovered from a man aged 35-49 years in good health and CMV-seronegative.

For the CDR3, the DNA is TGTGCCATCAGTAGGACAGGGACAGACACTGAAGCTTTCTTT. Amino acids: CAISRTGTDTEAFF. The chain recombines TRBV10-3 with TRBJ1-1, with 8 bases lining up with TRBD1. CDR3 length equals 14 residues. After removal of 5 bases from V and 3 bases from J, the junction contained 5 bases not matched to a gene. The germline V gene encodes CDR1 ENHRY and CDR2 SYGVKD.